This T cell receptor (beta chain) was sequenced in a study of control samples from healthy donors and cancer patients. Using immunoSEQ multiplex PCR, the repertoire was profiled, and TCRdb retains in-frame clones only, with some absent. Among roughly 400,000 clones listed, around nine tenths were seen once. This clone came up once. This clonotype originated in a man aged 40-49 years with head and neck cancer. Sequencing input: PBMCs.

The CDR3: CASSFYRDLNEKLFF. CDR3 nucleotide sequence: TGTGCCAGCAGTTTCTACAGGGACTTAAATGAAAAACTGTTTTTT. The J gene is TRBJ1-4, the V gene TRBV6-5, with D possibly TRBD1 on 6 matching bases. Trimming stripped 4 bases from V and 5 bases from J, with 14 bases between. Germline lookup yields CDR1 MNHEY and CDR2 SVGAGI. There are 15 residues in the CDR3.